This T cell receptor (beta chain) was recovered during a study of identical twins. TCRdb reprocessed the 5' RACE reads with MiXCR, giving one entry per CDR3 protein. This table has 450,000 to 650,000 distinct CDR3 sequences, 12% to 15% appearing once. Whole-study results and caveats: Twin pairs' shared out-of-frame alpha sequences were enriched in low generation probability. Memory repertoires showed no such pattern, whereas abundant cord blood beta clonotypes carried fewer insertions.

This clonotype was found a few times. Its specificity is not known. V dropped 8 bases and J dropped 0 bases, with 13 bases sitting between them. CDR1 is MNHNS, CDR2 SASEGT, per germline. CDR3 length equals 14 residues. The data were also submitted as part of a second study, on yellow fever vaccine responses in identical twins. That work states: Twins' vaccine T cell response reportedly gave the appearance of partial convergence and partial personalization.

The rearrangement joins TRBV6-1 to TRBJ1-2; D call uncertain. This sequence originates from a woman younger than 30 in good health. Input material: CD4+ T cells sorted from blood. The CDR3 protein is CASGLDTANYGYTF. The CDR3 nucleotides read TGTGCCAGCGGCCTCGATACCGCTAACTATGGCTACACCTTC.